The text below deals with one TCR beta chain. Its matching antigen is unknown. These data belong to a study of human versus mouse CDR3 diversity and MHC coevolution. Using immunoSEQ multiplex PCR, the repertoire was profiled, and TCRdb retains in-frame clones only, with some absent. The sample has more than 60,000 clones; 85% to 95% are singletons. Looked up from germline, CDR1 is SGHVS and CDR2 is FQNEAQ. V dropped 6 bases and J dropped 5 bases, with 10 bases sitting between them. This CDR3 is 12 amino acids long. Overall study results and limits: Among all groups, two of three human donors showed least clonal inequality.

Sequencing was done on a sample of naive CD4+ T cells from blood. Subset here: CD45RO-negative CD62L-positive naive CD4 T cells. This chain uses TRBV7-8 with TRBJ1-1; D is ambiguous. The receptor was derived from a person between 25 and 75 years old in good health. The CDR3: CASSPDSTEAFF. Here the CDR3 DNA reads TGTGCCAGCAGTCCGGACTCAACTGAAGCTTTCTTT.